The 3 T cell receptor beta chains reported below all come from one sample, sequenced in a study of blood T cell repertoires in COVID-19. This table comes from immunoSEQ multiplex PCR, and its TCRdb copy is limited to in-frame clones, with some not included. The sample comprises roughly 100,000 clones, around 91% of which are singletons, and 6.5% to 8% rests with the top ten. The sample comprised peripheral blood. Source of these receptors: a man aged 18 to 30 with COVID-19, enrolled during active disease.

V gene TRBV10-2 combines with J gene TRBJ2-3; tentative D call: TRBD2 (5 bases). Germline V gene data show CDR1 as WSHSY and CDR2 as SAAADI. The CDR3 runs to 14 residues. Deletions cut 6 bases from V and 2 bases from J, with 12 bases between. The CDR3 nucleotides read TGCGCCAGCAGCAACCGGGAATTCACAGATACGCAGTATTTT. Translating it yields CASSNREFTDTQYF.

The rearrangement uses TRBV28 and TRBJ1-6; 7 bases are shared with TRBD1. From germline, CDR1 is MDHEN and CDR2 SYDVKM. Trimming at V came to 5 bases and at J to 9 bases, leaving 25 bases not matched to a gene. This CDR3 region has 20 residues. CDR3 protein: CASSLPRIWTGEYMGSPLHF. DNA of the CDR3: TGTGCCAGCAGTCTCCCCCGGATATGGACAGGAGAATATATGGGTTCACCCCTCCACTTT.

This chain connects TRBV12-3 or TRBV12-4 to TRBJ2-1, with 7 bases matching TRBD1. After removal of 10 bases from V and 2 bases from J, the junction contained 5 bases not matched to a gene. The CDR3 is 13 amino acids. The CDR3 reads CATGTAPYNEQFF. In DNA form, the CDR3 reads TGTGCCACCGGGACAGCTCCCTACAATGAGCAGTTCTTC.